This T cell receptor (beta chain) was sequenced for a study of shared clonotypes between healthy human individuals. Study outcomes and limitations: Non-shared clonotypes had lower generation probabilities than those shared by all four donors. Naive subsets tended to show greater estimated richness than memory subsets.

The length of the CDR3 is 13 residues. Germline lookup yields CDR1 SQVTM and CDR2 ANQGSEA. For this clone: Its cognate antigen is unknown.

Donors had no recently reported acute infections or vaccinations and were HIV-negative. Libraries were prepared by immunoSEQ multiplex PCR; TCRdb keeps only in-frame clonotypes and omits some of them. The repertoire has some 700,000 clones, about 90% of them found once; the top ten carry more than 30%. The V and J genes are TRBV29-1 and TRBJ2-3; D may be TRBD2 (6 bases). This sequence originates from a man in his late teens or twenties in good health. Some clones in this sample may be carry-over from other donors' samples. Sequencing was carried out using memory CD8+ T cells from PBMCs. This sample's subset: CD45RO+ cells pooled with CCR7-negative TemRA cells. This chain's CDR3 is CSGSGGNTDTQYF. As DNA, the CDR3 is TGCAGTGGTAGCGGAGGAAACACAGATACGCAGTATTTT.